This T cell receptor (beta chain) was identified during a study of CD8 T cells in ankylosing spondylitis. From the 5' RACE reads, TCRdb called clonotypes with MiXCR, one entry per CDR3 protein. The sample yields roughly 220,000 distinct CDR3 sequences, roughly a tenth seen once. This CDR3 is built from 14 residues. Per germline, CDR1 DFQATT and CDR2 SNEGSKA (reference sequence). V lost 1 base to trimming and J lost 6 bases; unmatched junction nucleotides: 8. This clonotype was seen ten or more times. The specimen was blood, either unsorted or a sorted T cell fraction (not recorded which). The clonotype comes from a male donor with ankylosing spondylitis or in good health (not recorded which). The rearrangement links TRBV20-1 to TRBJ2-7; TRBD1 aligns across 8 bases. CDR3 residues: CSARATDRGTEQYF. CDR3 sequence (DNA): TGCAGTGCTAGAGCGACTGACAGGGGCACCGAGCAGTACTTC.